The 12 T cell receptor beta chains below were found in one sample sequenced in a study of PD-1 blockade in classical Hodgkin lymphoma (dated by TCRdb to the early 2020s). The meaning of the sample's time point label: cycle 1 day 1 (C1D1), immediately before nivolumab initiation. Every trial patient had relapsed following autologous stem cell transplantation, and prior brentuximab vedotin exposure was what differed among cohorts A, B and C. Preparation of the library involved the immunoSEQ multiplex PCR assay. In its TCRdb copy, this immuneACCESS table keeps in-frame sequences only and misses some clones. Where compared with another copy, unresolved V genes explain less than half of these, and the others have no known cause. The sample table holds almost 100,000 clones, of which around 90% were seen once. The leading ten clones occupy 2.5% to 3% of the sample. The sequences come from peripheral blood mononuclear cells (PBMCs), collected at baseline. The receptors here all came from a human donor with classical Hodgkin lymphoma.

V usage is TRBV10-3 and J usage is TRBJ2-2; the D gene is possibly TRBD1 (5 bases). V dropped 8 bases and J dropped 0 bases, with 10 bases sitting between them. Germline CDR1 is ENHRY and CDR2 is SYGVKD. The CDR3 runs 14 residues. In DNA, the CDR3 is TGTGCCATCGGCAGGGAATCGAACACCGGGGAGCTGTTTTTT. Encoded protein: CAIGRESNTGELFF.

The chain has TRBV2 and TRBJ1-5, with a tentative D call TRBD1 (6 bases). V was pared by 5 bases and J by 2 bases, with 10 bases between. CDR1 SNHLY and CDR2 FYNNEI come from the germline V gene. The CDR3 spans 14 residues. CDR3 DNA sequence: TGTGCCAGCAGTCAGGACAGTCGCAATCAGCCCCAGCATTTT. It translates to CASSQDSRNQPQHF.

About this clone: The junction does not match germline at one end; this may be a read error. This chain links TRBV6-1 with TRBJ2-4; the match to TRBD1 covers 7 bases. This CDR3 region has 16 residues. Germline CDR1 and CDR2: MNHNS and SASEGT. CDR3 protein: CASREDRAGDKNIQYF. The CDR3 DNA is TGTGCCAGCAGGGAAGACAGGGCTGGGGACAAAAACATTCAGTACTTC.

Written as DNA, the CDR3 is TGCAGCGTTGAATGGTACAATGAGCAGTTCTTC. It is translated as CSVEWYNEQFF. This chain connects TRBV29-1 to TRBJ2-1, with D uncertain. The CDR3 contains 11 residues. Looked up from germline, CDR1 is SQVTM and CDR2 is ANQGSEA. V gave up 2 bases and J gave up 4 bases, with 3 bases separating them.

V gene TRBV5-8 combines with J gene TRBJ2-5, with 7 bases lining up with TRBD1. Per germline, CDR1 SGHTS and CDR2 YDEGEE. This CDR3 spans 13 amino acids. V shed 2 bases, J shed 5 bases, and the junction held 3 bases outside the gene matches. In nucleotides, the CDR3 is TGTGCCAGCAGCTTAGACAGGGCGGAGACCCAGTACTTC. Its protein is CASSLDRAETQYF.

Of note for this clone: The sample holds other DNA sequences that translate to the same CDR3. The chain is built from TRBV4-2 and TRBJ2-5; no firm D call. The length of the CDR3 is 14 residues. CDR1 and CDR2 from the germline V gene are LGHNA and YNFKEQ. V was trimmed by 0 bases and J by 3 bases, leaving 8 bases between them. The CDR3: CASSQDGGEETQYF. CDR3 in DNA: TGTGCCAGCAGCCAAGATGGTGGGGAAGAGACCCAGTACTTC.

The V gene is TRBV9, the J gene TRBJ2-2; D is unresolved. Trimming pared 3 bases from V and 8 bases from J, leaving 5 bases between. CDR3 length equals 11 residues. The germline V gene encodes CDR1 SGDLS and CDR2 YYNGEE. The CDR3 spells CASSAYGELFF. The CDR3 DNA follows: TGTGCCAGCAGCGCTTATGGGGAGCTGTTTTTT.

This chain uses TRBV5-1 with TRBJ2-5, with D unclear. Germline assignment: CDR1 SGHRS and CDR2 YFSETQ. The CDR3 covers 12 residues. V was cut by 1 base and J by 4 bases, with 5 bases left in between. CDR3 sequence: CASSLRAETQYF. The CDR3 DNA sequence: TGCGCCAGCAGCTTGAGGGCAGAGACCCAGTACTTC.

The gene calls are TRBV6-1 and TRBJ1-1; D remains unclear. Germline V gene sequence: CDR1 MNHNS, CDR2 SASEGT. V was clipped by 5 bases and J by 3 bases, with 16 bases between them. The CDR3 is 15 amino acids. Written as DNA, the CDR3 is TGTGCCAGCAGTCGAAGACCCCCTAGGGACACTGAAGCTTTCTTT. This codes for CASSRRPPRDTEAFF.

The chain joins TRBV7-9 to TRBJ1-5; perhaps TRBD1 as D (5 bases). This CDR3 comprises 16 residues. Germline CDR1 and CDR2: SEHNR and FQNEAQ (reference sequence). Between the trimmed V and J ends, which lost 3 bases and 7 bases, there was a span of 19 bases. The CDR3 DNA is TGTGCCAGCAGCTTTAGCGGATCTAACGCAGGGCAGCCCCAGCATTTT. Amino acid sequence: CASSFSGSNAGQPQHF.

The rearrangement uses TRBV30 and TRBJ2-3, with D perhaps matching TRBD2 (5 bases). The CDR3 contains 10 residues. Germline assignment: CDR1 GTSNPN and CDR2 SVGIG (reference sequence). V was clipped by 8 bases and J by 5 bases, with 8 bases between them. The CDR3 loop reads CALGEDTQYF. CDR3 coding DNA: TGTGCCCTCGGGGAAGATACGCAGTATTTT.

The genes are TRBV27 and TRBJ2-7; 14 positions agree with TRBD2. The CDR3 runs 17 residues. Germline CDR1 reads MNHEY; CDR2 reads SMNVEV (reference sequence). V shed 5 bases, J shed 6 bases, and the junction held 12 bases outside the gene matches. The CDR3 DNA reads TGTGCCAGCAGTCCGTCCAGGACTAGCGGGAGGCTTAGCGAGCAGTACTTC. Its translation: CASSPSRTSGRLSEQYF.